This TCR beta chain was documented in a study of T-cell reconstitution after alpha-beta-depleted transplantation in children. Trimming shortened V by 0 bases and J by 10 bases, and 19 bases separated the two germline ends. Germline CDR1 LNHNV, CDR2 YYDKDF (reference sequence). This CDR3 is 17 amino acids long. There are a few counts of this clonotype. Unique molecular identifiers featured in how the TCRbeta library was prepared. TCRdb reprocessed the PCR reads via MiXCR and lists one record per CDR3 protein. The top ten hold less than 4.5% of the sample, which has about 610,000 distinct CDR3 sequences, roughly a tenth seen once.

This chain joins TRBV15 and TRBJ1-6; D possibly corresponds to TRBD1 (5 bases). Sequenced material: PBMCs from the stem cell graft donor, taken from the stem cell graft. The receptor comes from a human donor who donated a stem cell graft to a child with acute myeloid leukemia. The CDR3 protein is CATSRDNTGTGGSPLHF. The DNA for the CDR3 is TGTGCCACCAGCAGAGATAATACAGGAACGGGAGGCTCACCCCTCCACTTT.